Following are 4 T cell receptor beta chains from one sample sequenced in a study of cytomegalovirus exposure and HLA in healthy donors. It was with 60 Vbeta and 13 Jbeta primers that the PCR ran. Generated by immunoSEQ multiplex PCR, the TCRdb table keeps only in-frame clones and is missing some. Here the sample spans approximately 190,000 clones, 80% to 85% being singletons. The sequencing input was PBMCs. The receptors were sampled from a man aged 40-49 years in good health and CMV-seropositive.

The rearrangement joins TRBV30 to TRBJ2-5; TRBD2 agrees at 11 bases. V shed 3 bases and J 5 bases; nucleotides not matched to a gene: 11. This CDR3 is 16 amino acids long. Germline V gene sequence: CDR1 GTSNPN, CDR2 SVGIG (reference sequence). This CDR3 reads CAWSTGAASGGETQYF. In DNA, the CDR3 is TGTGCCTGGAGCACCGGCGCGGCTAGCGGGGGGGAGACCCAGTACTTC.

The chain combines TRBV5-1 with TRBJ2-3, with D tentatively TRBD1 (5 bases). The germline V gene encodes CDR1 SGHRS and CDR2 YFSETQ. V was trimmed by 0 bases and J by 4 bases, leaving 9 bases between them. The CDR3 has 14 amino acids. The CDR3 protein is CASSLAIGADTQYF. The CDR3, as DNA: TGCGCCAGCAGCTTGGCAATAGGGGCAGATACGCAGTATTTT.

The CDR3 DNA reads as TGCAGCGTTGAAGAAGGCGGGGGGGCATTCGGTACAGATACGCAGTATTTT. This codes for CSVEEGGGAFGTDTQYF. The J gene is TRBJ2-3, the V gene TRBV29-1, with 9 bases aligning to TRBD2. Germline CDR1 reads SQVTM; CDR2 reads ANQGSEA. The CDR3 runs to 17 residues. J gave up 3 bases and V 0 bases, and 10 bases lay outside the gene matches.

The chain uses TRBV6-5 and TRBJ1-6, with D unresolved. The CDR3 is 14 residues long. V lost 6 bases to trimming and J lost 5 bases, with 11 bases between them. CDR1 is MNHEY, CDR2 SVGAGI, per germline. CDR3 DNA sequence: TGTGCCAGCAGCCCGGGGAGGAATAATTCACCCCTCCACTTT. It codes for CASSPGRNNSPLHF.